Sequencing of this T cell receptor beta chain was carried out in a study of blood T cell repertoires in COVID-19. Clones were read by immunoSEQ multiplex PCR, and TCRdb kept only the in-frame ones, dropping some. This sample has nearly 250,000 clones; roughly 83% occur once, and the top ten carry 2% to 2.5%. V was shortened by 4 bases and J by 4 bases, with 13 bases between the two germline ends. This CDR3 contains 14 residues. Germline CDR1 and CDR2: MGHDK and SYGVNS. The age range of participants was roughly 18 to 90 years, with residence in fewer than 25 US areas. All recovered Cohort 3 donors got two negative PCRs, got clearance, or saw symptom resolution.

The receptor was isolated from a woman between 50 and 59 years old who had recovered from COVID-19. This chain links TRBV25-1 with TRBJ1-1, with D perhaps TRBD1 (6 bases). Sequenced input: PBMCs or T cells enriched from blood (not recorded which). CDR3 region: CASSVQGRGTEAFF. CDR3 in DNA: TGTGCCAGCAGTGTTCAGGGGAGGGGCACTGAAGCTTTCTTT. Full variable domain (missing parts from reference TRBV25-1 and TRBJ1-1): EADIYQTPRYLVIGTGKKITLECSQTMGHDKMYWYQQDPGMELHLIHYSYGVNSTEKGDLSSESTVSRIRTEHFPLTLESARPSHTSQYLCASSVQGRGTEAFFGQGTRLTVV.